This T cell receptor beta chain is drawn from a study of cytomegalovirus exposure and HLA in healthy donors (TCRdb year 2017). In terms of the full investigation: An earlier analysis of roughly 500 of the donors reported 250 to 300 Gb of sequence data and 117 million unique TCR beta sequences from about 179 million T cells. Approximately 330 gigabases of sequencing data and 70 million to 95 million unique TCR sequences made up an early release that covered 500 to 650 HLA-typed donors. Among the roughly 430 genotyped donors, approximately 76% belonged to the genetic ancestry cluster associated with self-reported Caucasian donors. The study aimed to test whether cataloging public T cell receptors could reveal signatures of past pathogen exposure. Using immunosequencing, the study profiled T cell repertoires from 640 or so subjects and related those repertoires to cytomegalovirus serostatus. In addition to the first cohort of 666 subjects, a separate validation cohort of around 110 different subjects was used. To predict cytomegalovirus infection status, the study brought together high-throughput TCR immunosequencing, statistical association of individual TCRs with disease status, and machine learning. To study patterns of TCR occurrence, a later analysis re-analyzed previously published TCR beta repertoires from 650 to 750 donors and added high-resolution HLA genotyping. Rather than drawing on any new phenotypic data, the later analysis identified candidate immune exposures from TCR beta sequences and the way those sequences occurred across donors. An earlier analysis of several hundred of the donors applied high-throughput TCR beta sequencing to assess whether each TCR beta V gene segment acted as functional or pseudogenic. Donor age, sex, ethnicity and CMV serostatus were collected together with the repertoire data. A later genetic analysis used genome-wide SNP genotypes for about 60% of the roughly 670 donors, treating that subset as a discovery cohort. All discovery cohort repertoires had been generated on a single sequencing platform. Class I and class II HLA loci were covered by the typing at four-digit resolution. Typing coverage differed by locus: A, B, C, DRB1 and DQB1 were typed in roughly 620-630 donors, DQA1 in roughly 510, DPA1 in 600 to 610, and DPB1 in 450 to 480. About five DR-DQ haplotypes were handled as single units for association and clustering, since linkage in the cohort was strong. On average, around 240,000 unique TCR beta nucleotide sequences were sequenced per donor among 398 genotyped donors of the cohort, with roughly 18% of those sequences being non-productive.

The library came from the immunoSEQ multiplex PCR assay. The multiplex PCR relied on a mix of 60 forward primers for TCR Vbeta segments and 13 reverse primers for TCR Jbeta segments. The CDR3 region of rearranged TCR beta genes was amplified from genomic DNA with a multiplex PCR assay. The Illumina HiSeq System was used to sequence the amplified TCR beta libraries as 87-base-pair reads. The original pipeline was this. Across the 500 to 850 repertoires, a later analysis counted roughly 77 million unique TCR beta chains, roughly 11 million of which were shared by at least two donors. To remove PCR and sequencing errors, raw reads were error-corrected and collapsed into unique sequences using a nearest-neighbor algorithm that merged closely related sequences. To assign V, D and J gene segments, CDR3 sequences were aligned to IMGT reference sequences. For a sequence to be retained, a match of at least six nucleotides to both a V gene segment and a J gene segment was required. Rearrangements were classified as productive when the CDR3 lacked stop codons and remained in frame with V and J, and all other rearrangements were classified as non-productive. Following IMGT convention, CDR3 was defined as the stretch from the second conserved V-encoded cysteine up to the conserved J-encoded phenylalanine. The earlier analysis of some 540 of the donors excluded any sequence lacking an unambiguous match to a single V gene segment. An earlier analysis of 587 of the donors classified V segments as functional when productive rearrangements were above 56.7% and as segregating when the standard deviation between donors was above 5%. A statistical classification framework was developed to diagnose cytomegalovirus status using the catalog of TCR beta chain sequences. A later analysis assigned V and J genes by comparing TCR nucleotide sequences with IMGT/GENE-DB human TR gene sequences. Using the TCRdist pipeline, a later analysis assigned CDR3 sequences along with most-parsimonious VDJ recombination scenarios. In a later analysis, every TCR beta chain was defined by the combination of its CDR3 amino acid sequence and its V-gene family, and reads without a unique V-gene family were dropped. To address suspected cross-contamination and a sequencing artifact, a later analysis removed 592 highly shared, low-generation-probability nucleotide sequences. In a later analysis, a clonal expansion index was calculated for each public chain from normalized within-repertoire ranks of inferred template counts. In a later analysis, generation probabilities were computed using a VDJ recombination model fitted to out-of-frame rearrangements, and the results were checked against IGoR. A later analysis scored TCR-TCR, TCR-HLA and TCR-CMV co-occurrence with hypergeometric tests, applying a repertoire-size bias correction to TCR pairs. In a later analysis, false discovery rates were estimated by permuting HLA or CMV assignments 20 times. A later analysis grouped co-occurring TCRs with DBSCAN, adding TCRdist sequence similarity when clustering within HLA-allele-positive subsets. For co-occurrence clustering, repertoires with fewer than 30,000 or more than 120,000 public chains were excluded, along with roughly 5 repertoires with anomalous nucleotide sharing. In its TCRdb copy, this immuneACCESS table keeps in-frame sequences only and misses some clones. Where compared with another copy, unresolved V genes explain less than half of these, and the others have no known cause. The V and J calls and clone size are taken from that table; D and trimming were inferred from the DNA. The sample has over 150,000 clones on record, 82% of them singletons. The leading ten clones occupy approximately 0.098% of the sample.

V gives up 0 bases and J gives up 0 bases, and the segment between their germline ends measures 20 bases. The germline V gene sets CDR1 to LGHNA and CDR2 to YSLEER. The CDR3 starts with the cysteine, ends with the phenylalanine, and has 19 residues. CDR3 DNA only is kept here, 57 bases in frame from base 1. The cohort consisted of some 670 healthy bone marrow donors. At the time of sampling, every cohort member was nominally healthy, though immune exposures that went unrecorded were likely present. The donor tested CMV seronegative and was one of the 352 seronegative cohort members. Every donor gave a peripheral blood sample, and the peripheral blood mononuclear cells from that sample were used for TCR beta sequencing. The Qiagen DNeasy Blood Extraction Kit was used to extract genomic DNA from the blood cell samples. As concerns this clone: Its antigen remains unidentified. Base qualities are missing; no much larger clone stands one base away.

Results the study describes overall, beyond this receptor: Strong co-occurrence of HLA alleles, especially DR and DQ, made assigning TCR associations to individual alleles difficult. At a false discovery rate of 0.05, a later analysis linked around 17,000 TCR beta sequences to specific HLA alleles. While some public TCRs were present in many individuals, most TCR sequences turned up only very rarely across donors. In a later analysis, HLA-associated TCR beta chains were found to be more clonally expanded and to have lower generation probabilities than equally common non-associated chains. This cohort had only TCR beta chains sequenced, and the lack of alpha or paired-chain data limited which features could be detected. In a later genetic analysis, a missense DCLRE1C variant was associated with V-gene and J-gene trimming of TCR beta chains, and the association was replicated in an independent cohort. Because HLA typing was missing for some donors at each locus, association tests included only the typed subset. In a later analysis, most CMV-associated TCR beta chains were found to appear HLA-restricted, with HLA associations seemingly driven largely by CMV exposure. According to a later analysis, parvovirus B19, influenza, CMV and Epstein-Barr virus appeared linked to several top co-occurrence clusters. The study gave a list of more than 150 TCR beta chains associated with cytomegalovirus. Presence/absence analyses assumed roughly uniform sequencing depth across donors, an assumption that may not hold. A group of highly shared sequence variants was considered likely to be a technical artifact of the sequencing pipeline. The authors suggested that the approach could potentially be extended to other disease states and immunological phenotypes. CMV serostatus was the only immune exposure information available for the cohort. Because the 87-base-pair reads could not distinguish some IMGT-functional V segments, including TRBV6-2 and TRBV6-3, those segments were excluded. Three of the identified cytomegalovirus-associated TCR beta chains were confirmed in vitro to be specific for cytomegalovirus antigens. Linkage disequilibrium might explain the correlated functional status among segregating V segments, but an unknown experimental factor could not be ruled out. An earlier analysis of approximately 570 of the donors showed that most TCR beta V segments appeared in productive rearrangements either about 87% or about 30% of the time, which broadly matched IMGT annotations. A further reported finding was that TCR beta sequences accurately predicted the HLA-A and HLA-B alleles for most subjects in the first cohort. According to a later genetic analysis, donors in an Asian-associated ancestry cluster had fewer N-insertions in productive TCRs than the roughly 700-donor mean. Seventeen rarely observed V segments, including chromosome 9 orphons, were excluded from the earlier analysis of approximately 500 of the donors because counts were too low. According to a later analysis, TCR association rates differed among HLA loci, with DRB1 alleles showing the most associated TCRs and HLA-C alleles showing the fewest. The classifier was reported to diagnose cytomegalovirus status with high specificity and sensitivity in both the original cohort and the validation cohort.

The chain couples TRBV4-3 to TRBJ1-2; the D gene is unclear. The TCR originated in a boy aged 2-15 years in good health and CMV-seronegative. Input material: PBMCs. CDR3 region: CASSQDMARGAPTNYGYTF. The bases read TGCGCCAGCAGCCAAGATATGGCCCGGGGAGCCCCTACTAACTATGGCTACACCTTC.